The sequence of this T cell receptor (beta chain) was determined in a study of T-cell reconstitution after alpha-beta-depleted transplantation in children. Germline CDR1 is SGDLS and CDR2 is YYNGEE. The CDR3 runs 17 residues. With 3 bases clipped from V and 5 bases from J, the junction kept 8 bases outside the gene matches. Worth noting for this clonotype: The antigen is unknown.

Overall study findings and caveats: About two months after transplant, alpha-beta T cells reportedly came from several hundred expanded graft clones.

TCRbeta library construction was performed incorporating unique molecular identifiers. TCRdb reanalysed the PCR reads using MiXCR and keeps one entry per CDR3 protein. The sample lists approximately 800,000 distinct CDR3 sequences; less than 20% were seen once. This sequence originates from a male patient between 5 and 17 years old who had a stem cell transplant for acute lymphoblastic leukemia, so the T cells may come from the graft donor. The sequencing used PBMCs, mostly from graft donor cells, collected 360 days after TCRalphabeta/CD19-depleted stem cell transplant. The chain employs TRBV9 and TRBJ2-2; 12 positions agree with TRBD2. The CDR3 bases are TGTGCCAGCAGCGGGACTAGCGGGACCTGGGGGACCGGGGAGCTGTTTTTT. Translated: CASSGTSGTWGTGELFF.